These 5 T cell receptor beta chains were sequenced from one sample in a study of blood T cell repertoires in COVID-19. TCRdb keeps only in-frame clones here, not all; method: immunoSEQ multiplex PCR. The sample lists 150,000 or so clones; roughly 82% were seen once. Sequenced: PBMCs or T cells enriched from blood (not recorded which). The source is a man aged 45-65 years who had recovered from COVID-19.

The rearrangement joins TRBV6-5 to TRBJ2-5; D might be TRBD1 (6 bases). The germline V gene encodes CDR1 MNHEY and CDR2 SVGAGI. V lost 8 bases, J lost 3 bases, and 16 bases lay in between. This CDR3 is 14 amino acids long. The CDR3 sequence: CASRQGQRKETQYF. The CDR3 nucleotides read TGTGCCAGCCGCCAGGGACAACGAAAAGAGACCCAGTACTTC.

The J gene is TRBJ1-4, the V gene TRBV3-1 (or the pseudogene TRBV3-2); a weak D match, TRBD1 (6 bases). The V end was cut by 1 base, the J end by 0 bases, with 15 bases between. Germline V gene lookup returns CDR1 LGHDT and CDR2 YNNKEL (reference sequence). The CDR3 has 18 amino acids. Here the CDR3 reads CASSQVVGTSATNEKLFF. For the CDR3, the DNA is TGTGCCAGCAGCCAAGTGGTTGGGACATCGGCAACTAATGAAAAACTGTTTTTT.

The J gene is TRBJ1-1, the V gene TRBV29-1; D not resolved. The germline CDR1 and CDR2 sequences are SQVTM and ANQGSEA. Between the trimmed V and J ends, which lost 4 bases and 2 bases, there was a span of 8 bases. CDR3 length: 12 amino acids. The CDR3 region has the DNA TGCAGCGTTGCAGCAGGTAACACTGAAGCTTTCTTT. Translated: CSVAAGNTEAFF.

This rearrangement joins TRBV5-1 to TRBJ2-3; TRBD2 matches at 10 bases. The CDR3 totals 14 residues. The V gene end was trimmed by 7 bases and the J gene end by 3 bases; junction bases not matched to a gene: 5. The germline V gene has CDR1 SGHRS and CDR2 YFSETQ. CDR3 loop: CASQPGLATDTQYF. The CDR3, as DNA: TGCGCCAGCCAACCGGGACTAGCGACAGATACGCAGTATTTT.

The V gene is TRBV7-6, the J gene TRBJ1-1, with TRBD1 matching over 8 bases. V gave up 6 bases and J gave up 1 base; unmatched junction bases: 7. The CDR3 has 15 residues. Per germline, CDR1 SGHVS and CDR2 FNYEAQ. DNA of the CDR3: TGTGCCAGCAGTTCCACAGGGGGACGGAACACTGAAGCTTTCTTT. This sequence encodes CASSSTGGRNTEAFF.